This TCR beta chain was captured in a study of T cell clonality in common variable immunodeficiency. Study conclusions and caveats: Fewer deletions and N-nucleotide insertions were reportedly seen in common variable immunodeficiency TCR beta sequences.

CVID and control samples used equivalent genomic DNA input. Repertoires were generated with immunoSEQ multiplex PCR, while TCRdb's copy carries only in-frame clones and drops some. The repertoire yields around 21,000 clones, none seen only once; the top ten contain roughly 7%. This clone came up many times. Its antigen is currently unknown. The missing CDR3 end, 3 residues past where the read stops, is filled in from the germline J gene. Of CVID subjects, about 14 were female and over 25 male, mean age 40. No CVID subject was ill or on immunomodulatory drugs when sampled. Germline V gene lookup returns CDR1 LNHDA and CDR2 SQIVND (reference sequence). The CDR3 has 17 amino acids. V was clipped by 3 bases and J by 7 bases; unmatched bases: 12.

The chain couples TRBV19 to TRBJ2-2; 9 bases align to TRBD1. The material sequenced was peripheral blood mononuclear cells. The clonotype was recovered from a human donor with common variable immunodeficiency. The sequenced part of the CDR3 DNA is TGTGCCAGTAGTATCTTACTGGGACAGGGCATCAACGGGGAG. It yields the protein CASSILLGQGINGE. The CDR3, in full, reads CASSILLGQGINGELFF.